The rows below give T cell receptor beta chains drawn from one sample of a study of cytomegalovirus exposure and HLA in healthy donors. Profiling relied on immunoSEQ multiplex PCR, and the TCRdb table lists in-frame clones only, not all of them. The table has under 100,000 clones, less than 65% seen once; the top ten hold approximately 5.8%. Sequenced: PBMCs. The origin of the receptors is a young woman in good health and CMV-seropositive. Both conserved end residues are part of each CDR3. The D gene is left open where the match is weak. Size tells how often a clone was seen (once, few, many) or the class of an expanded clone, and some rows leave it out.

CDR3,DNA,D,V,J,size
CASSEGQPSSYEQYF,TGTGCCAGCAGTGAGGGACAGCCGTCCTCCTACGAGCAGTACTTC,TRBD1,TRBV25-1,TRBJ2-7,NA
CASSLGQRQSYEQYF,TGCGCCAGCAGCCTAGGACAGCGACAATCCTACGAGCAGTACTTC,NA,TRBV4-1,TRBJ2-7,NA
CAWGGFGGYGYTF,TGTGCCTGGGGTGGGTTCGGGGGCTATGGCTACACCTTC,NA,TRBV30,TRBJ1-2,few
CASAGIKYEQYF,TGTGCCAGCGCAGGGATAAAGTACGAGCAGTACTTC,NA,TRBV6-5,TRBJ2-7,NA
CASSPPATSDEQYF,TGTGCCAGCTCACCACCCGCGACATCGGACGAGCAGTACTTC,NA,TRBV18,TRBJ2-7,few
CASSFGTTVYEQYF,TGCGCCAGCAGCTTTGGGACTACAGTCTACGAGCAGTACTTC,TRBD2,TRBV5-1,TRBJ2-7,NA
CASNPTGVNYGYTF,TGTGCCAGCAACCCCACGGGGGTGAACTATGGCTACACCTTC,NA,TRBV6-6,TRBJ1-2,NA
CASRRDLSGEQFF,TGTGCCAGCCGTCGGGATCTTTCTGGAGAGCAGTTCTTC,NA,TRBV7-9,TRBJ2-1,few
CASKVVGASGAYEQYF,TGTGCCAGCAAAGTGGTGGGGGCTAGCGGGGCTTACGAGCAGTACTTC,TRBD2,TRBV9,TRBJ2-7,NA
CASSPGAGAYNEQFF,TGTGCCAGCAGCCCTGGGGCAGGCGCATACAATGAGCAGTTCTTC,NA,TRBV27,TRBJ2-1,NA
CASSQGQPSRSGYTF,TGTGCCAGTAGCCAAGGACAGCCTTCCAGGTCTGGCTACACCTTC,NA,TRBV19,TRBJ1-2,NA
CASRAGGSPLHF,TGTGCCAGTAGGGCGGGAGGGTCACCCCTCCACTTT,NA,TRBV19,TRBJ1-6,NA
CASSLTQKQNTEAFF,TGTGCCAGCAGTTTGACACAAAAGCAGAACACTGAAGCTTTCTTT,NA,TRBV28,TRBJ1-1,NA
CASMRMLGETQYF,TGCGCCAGCATGAGGATGCTCGGGGAGACCCAGTACTTC,NA,TRBV5-1,TRBJ2-5,few
CASIERGGPETQYF,TGTGCCAGCATTGAGCGGGGGGGCCCGGAGACCCAGTACTTC,TRBD2,TRBV27,TRBJ2-5,NA